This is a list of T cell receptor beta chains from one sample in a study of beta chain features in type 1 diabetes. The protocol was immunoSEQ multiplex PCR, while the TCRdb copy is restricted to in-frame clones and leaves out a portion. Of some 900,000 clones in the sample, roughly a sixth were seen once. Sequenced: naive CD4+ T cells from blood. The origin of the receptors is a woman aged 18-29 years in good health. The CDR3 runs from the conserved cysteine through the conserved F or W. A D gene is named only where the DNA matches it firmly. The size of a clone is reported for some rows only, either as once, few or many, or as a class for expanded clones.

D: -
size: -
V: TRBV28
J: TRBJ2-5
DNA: TGTGCCAGCAGTTTCGGGGCGGTGGAGACCCAGTACTTC
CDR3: CASSFGAVETQYF

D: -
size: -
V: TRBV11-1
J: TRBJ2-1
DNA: TGTGCCAGCAGCTTAGCGGGGAGCTCCTACAATGAGCAGTTCTTC
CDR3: CASSLAGSSYNEQFF

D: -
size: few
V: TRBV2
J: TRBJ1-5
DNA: TGTGCCAGCAGTGATGAGGCAGGGGGCAATCAGCCCCAGCATTTT
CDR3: CASSDEAGGNQPQHF

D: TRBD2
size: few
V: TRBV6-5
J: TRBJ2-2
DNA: TGTGCCAGCAGTTATCTTGTGGGAGGGATTCCCGGGGAGCTGTTTTTT
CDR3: CASSYLVGGIPGELFF

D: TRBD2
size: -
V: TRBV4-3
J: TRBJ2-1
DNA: TGCGCCAGCAGCCTAGCACCTAGCGGGAGGCAGAATGAGCAGTTCTTC
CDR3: CASSLAPSGRQNEQFF

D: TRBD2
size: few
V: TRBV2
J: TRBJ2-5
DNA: TGTGCCAGCATTCGAGGGAGGGCGGAGACCCAGTACTTC
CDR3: CASIRGRAETQYF

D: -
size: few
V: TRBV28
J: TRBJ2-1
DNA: TGTGCCAGCAGCGGGGCAGGGTTTGTTCGCAATGAGCAGTTCTTC
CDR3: CASSGAGFVRNEQFF

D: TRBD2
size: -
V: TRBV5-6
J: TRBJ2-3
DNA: TGTGCCAGCAGCAGACCGGTTTCTAGCGGAATCACAGATACGCAGTATTTT
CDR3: CASSRPVSSGITDTQYF

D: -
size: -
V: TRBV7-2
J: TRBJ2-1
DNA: TGTGCCAGCAGCCCGGGGCTTGTTGAGCAGTTCTTC
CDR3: CASSPGLVEQFF

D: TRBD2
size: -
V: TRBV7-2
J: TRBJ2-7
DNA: TGTGCCAGCAGCTTAAGTTATAGCGGGAGGACCCCCTACGAGCAGTACTTC
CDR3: CASSLSYSGRTPYEQYF

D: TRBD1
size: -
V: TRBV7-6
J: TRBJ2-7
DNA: TGTGCCAGCAGCTCGACAGGGGGGTCCTACGAGCAGTACTTC
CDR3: CASSSTGGSYEQYF